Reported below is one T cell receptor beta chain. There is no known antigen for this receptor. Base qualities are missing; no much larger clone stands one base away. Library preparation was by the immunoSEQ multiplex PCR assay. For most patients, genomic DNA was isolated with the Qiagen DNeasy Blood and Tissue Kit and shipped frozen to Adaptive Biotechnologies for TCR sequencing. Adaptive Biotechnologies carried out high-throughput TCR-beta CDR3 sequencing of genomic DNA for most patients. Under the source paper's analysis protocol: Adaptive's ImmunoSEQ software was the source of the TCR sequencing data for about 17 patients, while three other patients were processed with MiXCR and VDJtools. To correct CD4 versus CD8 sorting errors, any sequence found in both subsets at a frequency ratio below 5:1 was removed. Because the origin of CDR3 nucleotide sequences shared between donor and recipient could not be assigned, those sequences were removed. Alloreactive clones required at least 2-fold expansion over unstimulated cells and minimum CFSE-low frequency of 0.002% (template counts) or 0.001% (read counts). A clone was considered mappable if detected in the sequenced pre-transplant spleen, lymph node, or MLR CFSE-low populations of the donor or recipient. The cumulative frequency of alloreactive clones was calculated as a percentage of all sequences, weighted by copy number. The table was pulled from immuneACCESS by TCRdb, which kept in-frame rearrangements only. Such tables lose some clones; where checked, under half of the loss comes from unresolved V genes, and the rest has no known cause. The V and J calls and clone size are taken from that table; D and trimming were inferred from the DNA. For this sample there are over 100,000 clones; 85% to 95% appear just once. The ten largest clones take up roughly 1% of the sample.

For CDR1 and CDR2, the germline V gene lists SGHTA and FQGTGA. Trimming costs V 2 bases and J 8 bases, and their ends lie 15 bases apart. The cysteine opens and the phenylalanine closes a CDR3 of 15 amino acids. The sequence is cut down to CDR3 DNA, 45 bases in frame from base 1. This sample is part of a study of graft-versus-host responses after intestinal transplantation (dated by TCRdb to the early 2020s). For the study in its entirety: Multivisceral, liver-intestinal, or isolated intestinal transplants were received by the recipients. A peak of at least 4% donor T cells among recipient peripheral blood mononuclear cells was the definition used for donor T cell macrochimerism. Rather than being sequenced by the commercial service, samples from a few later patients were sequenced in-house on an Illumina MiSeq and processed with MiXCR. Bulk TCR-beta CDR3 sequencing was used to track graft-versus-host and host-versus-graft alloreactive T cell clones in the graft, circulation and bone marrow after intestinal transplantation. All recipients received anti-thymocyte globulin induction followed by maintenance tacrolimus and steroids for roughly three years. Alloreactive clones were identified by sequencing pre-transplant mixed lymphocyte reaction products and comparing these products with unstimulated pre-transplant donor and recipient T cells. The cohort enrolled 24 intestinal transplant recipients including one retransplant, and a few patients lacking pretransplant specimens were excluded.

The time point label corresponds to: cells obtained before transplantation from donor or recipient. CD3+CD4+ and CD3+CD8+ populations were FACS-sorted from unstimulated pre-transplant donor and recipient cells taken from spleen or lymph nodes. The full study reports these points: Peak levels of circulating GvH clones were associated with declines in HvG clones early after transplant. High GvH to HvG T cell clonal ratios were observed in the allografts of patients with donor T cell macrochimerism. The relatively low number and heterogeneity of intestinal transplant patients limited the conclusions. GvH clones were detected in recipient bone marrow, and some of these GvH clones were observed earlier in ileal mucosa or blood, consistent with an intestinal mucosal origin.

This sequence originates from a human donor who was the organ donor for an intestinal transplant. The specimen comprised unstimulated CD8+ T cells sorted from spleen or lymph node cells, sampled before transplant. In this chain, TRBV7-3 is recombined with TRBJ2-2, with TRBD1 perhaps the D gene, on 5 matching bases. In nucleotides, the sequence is TGTGCCAGCAGCTTATTGGTAGGGGAAGCAGGGGAGCTGTTTTTT. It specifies CASSLLVGEAGELFF.